The present T cell receptor beta chain was sequenced within a study of siplizumab effects on memory and regulatory T cells. Study results and limitations: Naive T cells appeared more varied than memory cells and looked like key alloresponse contributors.

The mixed lymphocyte reaction cells underwent coculture at 37°C for about six days. CFSE-tagged responder PBMCs and Violet Dye-tagged stimulator PBMCs were mixed 1:1. This CDR3 has 14 amino acids. The germline gives CDR1 KGHSH, CDR2 LQKENI. V was trimmed by 6 bases and J by 0 bases, leaving 12 bases between them. The data were produced by immunoSEQ multiplex PCR, yet TCRdb's version contains in-frame clones alone and is incomplete. The table includes 15,000 to 20,000 clones, 40% to 60% detected once. This clone was picked up a small number of times. As yet, its antigen is unknown. Sequencing was done on a sample of CFSE-low (dividing) CD4+ T cells sorted from an allogeneic mixed lymphocyte reaction. The chain employs TRBV18 and TRBJ2-7, with D maybe TRBD2 (6 bases). The sequence derives from a human donor in good health; the cells came from an allogeneic mixed lymphocyte reaction. CDR3 sequence: CASSEGQSSYEQYF. CDR3 nucleotide sequence: TGTGCCAGCTCGGAGGGCCAGAGCTCCTACGAGCAGTACTTC.